The sequence of this T cell receptor (beta chain) was determined in a study of T cell responses to AZD1222 COVID-19 vaccine. Clones were sequenced by immunoSEQ multiplex PCR, and TCRdb holds only the in-frame ones, with some missing. The sample consists of 100,000 to 150,000 clones, roughly 92% of them appearing once. Germline loops: CDR1 KGHDR, CDR2 SFDVKD. V lost 4 bases to trimming and J lost 1 base, with 13 bases between them. CDR3 length: 16 residues. The sample consisted of peripheral blood, taken on day 0 of AZD1222 vaccination. This clonotype was sampled from an adult in good health. The chain recombines TRBV24-1 with TRBJ2-1, with D perhaps matching TRBD2 (6 bases). The CDR3 spells CATSETGSKSYNEQFF. The DNA of the CDR3 is TGTGCCACCAGTGAGACCGGGAGCAAATCCTACAATGAGCAGTTCTTC.